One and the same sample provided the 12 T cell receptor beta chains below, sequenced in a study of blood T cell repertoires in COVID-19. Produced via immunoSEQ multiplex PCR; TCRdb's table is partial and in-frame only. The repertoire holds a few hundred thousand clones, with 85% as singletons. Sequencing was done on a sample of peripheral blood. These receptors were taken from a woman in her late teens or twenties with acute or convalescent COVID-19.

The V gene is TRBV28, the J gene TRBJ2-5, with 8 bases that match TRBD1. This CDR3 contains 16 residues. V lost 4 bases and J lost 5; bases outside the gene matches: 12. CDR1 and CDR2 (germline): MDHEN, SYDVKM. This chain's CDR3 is CASSSVRDRGGETQYF. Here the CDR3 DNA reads TGTGCCAGCAGTTCGGTTCGAGACAGGGGAGGCGAGACCCAGTACTTC.

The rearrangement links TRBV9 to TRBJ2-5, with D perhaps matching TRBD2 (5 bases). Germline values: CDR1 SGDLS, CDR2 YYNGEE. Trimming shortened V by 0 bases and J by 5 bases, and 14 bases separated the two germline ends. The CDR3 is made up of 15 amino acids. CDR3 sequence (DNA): TGTGCCAGCAGCGTAGCTCCAACTAGAGAGGAGACCCAGTACTTC. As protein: CASSVAPTREETQYF.

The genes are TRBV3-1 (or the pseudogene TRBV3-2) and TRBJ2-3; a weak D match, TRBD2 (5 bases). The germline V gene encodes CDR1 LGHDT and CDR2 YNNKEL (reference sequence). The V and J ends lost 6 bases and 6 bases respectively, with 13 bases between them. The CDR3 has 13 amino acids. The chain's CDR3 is CASSSRGADTQYF. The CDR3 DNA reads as TGTGCCAGCAGTTCCCGGGGTGCCGATACGCAGTATTTT.

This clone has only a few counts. CDR3 in DNA: TGTGCCAGCAGCTCCAGGGGGACTGAAGCTTTCTTT. Protein sequence: CASSSRGTEAFF. The chain employs TRBV5-4 and TRBJ1-1, with 7 positions matching TRBD1. V gave up 3 bases and J gave up 5 bases; unmatched junction bases: 1. CDR1 is SGHNT, CDR2 YYREEE, per germline (reference sequence). The CDR3 is made up of 12 amino acids.

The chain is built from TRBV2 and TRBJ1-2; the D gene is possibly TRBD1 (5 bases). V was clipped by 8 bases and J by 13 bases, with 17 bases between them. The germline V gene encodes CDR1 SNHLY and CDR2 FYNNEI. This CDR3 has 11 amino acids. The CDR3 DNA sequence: TGTGCCAGCTACGGCAGGGTATTAGGCACCTTC. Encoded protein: CASYGRVLGTF.

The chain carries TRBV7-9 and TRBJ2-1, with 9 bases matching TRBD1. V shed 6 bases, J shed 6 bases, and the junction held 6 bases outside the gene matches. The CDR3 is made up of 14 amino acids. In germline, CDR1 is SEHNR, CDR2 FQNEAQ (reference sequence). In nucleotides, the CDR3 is TGTGCCAGCAGACCGGGACAGGGAATCAATGAGCAGTTCTTC. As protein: CASRPGQGINEQFF.

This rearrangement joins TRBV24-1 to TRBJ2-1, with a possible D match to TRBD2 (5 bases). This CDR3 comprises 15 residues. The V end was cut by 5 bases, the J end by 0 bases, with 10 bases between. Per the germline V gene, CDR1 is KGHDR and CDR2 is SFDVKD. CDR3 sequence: CATSVGANSYNEQFF. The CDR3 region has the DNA TGTGCCACCAGTGTGGGAGCGAACTCCTACAATGAGCAGTTCTTC.

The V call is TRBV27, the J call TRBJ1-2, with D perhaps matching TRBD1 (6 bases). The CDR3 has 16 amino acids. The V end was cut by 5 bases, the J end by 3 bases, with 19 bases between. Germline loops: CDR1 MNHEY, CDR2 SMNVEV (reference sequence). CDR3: CASSPVAGDWDYGYTF. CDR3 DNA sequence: TGTGCCAGCAGTCCAGTTGCAGGGGATTGGGACTATGGCTACACCTTC.

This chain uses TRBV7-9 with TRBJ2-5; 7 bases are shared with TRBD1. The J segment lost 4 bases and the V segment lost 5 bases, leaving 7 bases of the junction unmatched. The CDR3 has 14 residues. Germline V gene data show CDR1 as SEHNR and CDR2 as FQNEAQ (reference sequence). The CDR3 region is CASSVRQGTETQYF. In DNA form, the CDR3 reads TGTGCCAGCAGCGTCAGACAGGGCACAGAGACCCAGTACTTC.

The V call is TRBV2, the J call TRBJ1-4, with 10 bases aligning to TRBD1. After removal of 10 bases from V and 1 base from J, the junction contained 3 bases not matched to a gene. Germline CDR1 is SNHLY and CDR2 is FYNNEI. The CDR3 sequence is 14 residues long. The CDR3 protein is CANGQGGTNEKLFF. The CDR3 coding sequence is TGTGCCAATGGACAGGGGGGAACTAATGAAAAACTGTTTTTT.

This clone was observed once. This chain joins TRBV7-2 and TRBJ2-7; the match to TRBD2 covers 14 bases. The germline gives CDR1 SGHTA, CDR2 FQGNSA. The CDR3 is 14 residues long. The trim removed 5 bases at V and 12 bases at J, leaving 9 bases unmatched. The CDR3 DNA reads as TGTGCCAGCAGCCCCGGGACTAGCGGGAGAGTTCTGTACTTC. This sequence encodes CASSPGTSGRVLYF.

CDR3 amino acids: CASTFTGGNSPLHF. DNA of the CDR3: TGTGCCAGCACCTTCACAGGGGGCAATTCACCCCTCCACTTT. The genes are TRBV6-4 and TRBJ1-6, with 9 positions matching TRBD1. The CDR3 contains 14 residues. Trimming cost V 7 bases and J 7 bases; bases outside gene matches: 5. Germline values: CDR1 MRHNA, CDR2 SNTAGT.